The clone carrying this TCR beta chain was seen more than once but under ten times. The CDR3 totals 14 residues. Trimming removed 3 bases at V and 3 bases at J, with 9 bases between. Germline values: CDR1 KGHSH, CDR2 LQKENI. This sample is part of a study of T cells after yellow fever vaccination. TCRdb analysed the 5' RACE reads with MiXCR anew, one entry per CDR3 protein. The sample carries approximately 510,000 distinct CDR3 sequences, around a fifth recorded once. The specimen comprised PBMCs, sampled more than 20 days after the first yellow fever vaccination. The chain couples TRBV18 to TRBJ1-3; the D is unclear. The source of this sequence is a man aged 18-30 years who received the YFV17D yellow fever vaccine. This chain's CDR3 is CASSPAGNGNTIYF. The CDR3 coding sequence is TGTGCCAGCTCACCGGCGGGGAATGGAAACACCATATATTTT.